This T cell receptor beta chain was obtained from a study of blood T cells in healthy people across ages. As concerns this clonotype: What it binds is not known.

Findings and caveats of the study: The percentage of naive T cells correlated strongly with TCR beta diversity.

At least 6 micrograms of total RNA were extracted per sample. Then a second PCR, running roughly 7 to 11 cycles, was carried out with a sample-barcoded 5' primer and a J-beta primer mix. Each of the cDNA molecules was tagged by a template-switch adaptor with 12 random nucleotides. TCRdb independently ran MiXCR on the 5' RACE reads; one entry per CDR3 protein. The profile shows about 830,000 distinct CDR3 sequences, approximately 67% of them singletons. Germline V lookup: CDR1 SGDLS, CDR2 YYNGEE. The V end was cut by 0 bases, the J end by 2 bases, with 8 bases between. The CDR3 totals 14 residues. This receptor was taken from a man aged 25-45 years in good health. The sequencing input was blood. The chain carries TRBV9 and TRBJ2-5; no clear D. The DNA of the CDR3 is TGTGCCAGCAGCGTAGATCCCCTACAAGAGACCCAGTACTTC. It encodes CASSVDPLQETQYF. Complete variable domain (other parts from reference TRBV9 and TRBJ2-5): DSGVTQTPKHLITATGQRVTLRCSPRSGDLSVYWYQQSLDQGLQFLIQYYNGEERAKGNILERFSAQQFPDLHSELNLSSLELGDSALYFCASSVDPLQETQYFGPGTRLLVL.